The present TCR beta chain was sequenced within a study of cytomegalovirus exposure and HLA in healthy donors. General study results and limits: After further analysis at a later stage, 16,951 TCR beta sequences were associated with HLA alleles at 0.05 false discovery rate. Reported results showed that the classifier diagnosed cytomegalovirus status with high specificity and sensitivity. A later examination showed that TCR association rates differed by HLA locus, with DRB1 most and HLA-C fewest. Clonal expansion was found to be greater in HLA-associated TCR beta chains than in equally common others in a later analysis.

A single count supports this clone. Its antigen remains unidentified. Researchers ran the PCR with 60 Vbeta and 13 Jbeta primers. Method: immunoSEQ multiplex PCR; TCRdb's copy keeps in-frame clones and lacks some. Of about 190,000 clones listed, 75% to 90% were seen once; the top ten hold roughly 0.33%. V gave up 8 bases and J gave up 8 bases; unmatched junction bases: 13. This CDR3 region has 16 residues. The V gene's germline CDR1 is ENHRY and CDR2 SYGVKD. Input material: PBMCs. The chain has TRBV10-3 and TRBJ2-1; 12 bases are a match to TRBD2. This receptor was taken from a woman under 40 in good health and CMV-seronegative. The CDR3 is CAIGDGRTSGIHEQFF. In DNA form, the CDR3 reads TGTGCCATCGGGGATGGAAGGACTAGCGGGATTCATGAGCAGTTCTTC.